This is a list of T cell receptor beta chains from one sample in a study of regulatory T cells in long-lasting Graves disease. TCRdb ran MiXCR on the multiplex PCR reads and lists one entry per CDR3 protein. Of more than 350,000 distinct CDR3 sequences listed, about 15% were seen once; the top ten hold 16%. A further study also used this sample, focusing on T cells in Graves' hyperthyroidism and ophthalmopathy.

The specimen comprised peripheral blood mononuclear cells (PBMCs), sampled at new diagnosis, from a patient treated with antithyroid drugs. These receptors were collected from a woman aged 25-40 years with Graves disease. The CDR3 runs from the conserved cysteine through the conserved F or W. Fields, in order: CDR3 protein, CDR3 DNA, D gene, V gene, clone size, J gene. The D gene is left open where the match is weak. Only some rows state a clone size, as once, few, many or a class for expanded clones.

CDR3aa: CASNQRGVGYEQYF; CDR3nt: TGTGCCAGCAACCAACGGGGGGTCGGCTACGAGCAGTACTTC; d_gene: TRBD2; v_gene: TRBV6-1; abundance: many; j_gene: TRBJ2-7
CDR3aa: CASSPQQGATEAFF; CDR3nt: TGTGCCAGCTCACCACAGCAGGGCGCGACTGAAGCTTTCTTT; d_gene: .; v_gene: TRBV18; abundance: many; j_gene: TRBJ1-1
CDR3aa: CASSFGSEQFF; CDR3nt: TGTGCCAGCAGCTTCGGATCCGAGCAGTTCTTC; d_gene: .; v_gene: TRBV7-9; abundance: many; j_gene: TRBJ2-1
CDR3aa: CAISESPRDIPLTF; CDR3nt: TGTGCCATCAGTGAGTCGCCCCGGGACATACCCCTCACCTTC; d_gene: .; v_gene: TRBV10-3; abundance: many; j_gene: TRBJ1-2
CDR3aa: CASSWGSGSYERYF; CDR3nt: .; d_gene: .; v_gene: TRBV5-6; abundance: .; j_gene: TRBJ2-7
CDR3aa: CASSRPGLAGGPSDTQYF; CDR3nt: TGTGCCAGCAGTCGCCCGGGACTAGCGGGAGGGCCCTCAGATACGCAGTATTTT; d_gene: TRBD2; v_gene: TRBV7-9; abundance: many; j_gene: TRBJ2-3
CDR3aa: CSASTFRARETQYF; CDR3nt: TGCAGTGCTAGTACCTTCAGAGCTCGAGAGACCCAGTACTTC; d_gene: .; v_gene: TRBV20-1; abundance: many; j_gene: TRBJ2-5
CDR3aa: CASSPSKGQSGELFF; CDR3nt: TGTGCCAGCAGCCCATCCAAGGGGCAGTCTGGGGAGCTGTTTTTT; d_gene: .; v_gene: TRBV5-4; abundance: .; j_gene: TRBJ2-2
CDR3aa: CATALTGENSPLHF; CDR3nt: TGTGCCACTGCTCTCACAGGGGAAAATTCACCCCTCCACTTT; d_gene: TRBD1; v_gene: TRBV6-1; abundance: few; j_gene: TRBJ1-6
CDR3aa: CASSGPGTGGLFYEQYF; CDR3nt: TGTGCCAGCAGTGGACCCGGGACAGGGGGCCTATTTTACGAGCAGTACTTC; d_gene: TRBD1; v_gene: TRBV28; abundance: many; j_gene: TRBJ2-7
CDR3aa: CASSSPRLAVNEQFF; CDR3nt: TGTGCCAGCAGCTCCCCTCGACTAGCGGTTAATGAGCAGTTCTTC; d_gene: TRBD2; v_gene: TRBV5-6; abundance: many; j_gene: TRBJ2-1
CDR3aa: CASSDQGREGRTPYEQYF; CDR3nt: TGTGCCAGCAGTGATCAAGGCCGGGAGGGCCGAACTCCCTACGAGCAGTACTTC; d_gene: TRBD2; v_gene: TRBV25-1; abundance: few; j_gene: TRBJ2-7
CDR3aa: CASSSRGPDEQFF; CDR3nt: TGTGCCAGCAGCTCCCGCGGTCCGGATGAGCAGTTCTTC; d_gene: .; v_gene: TRBV7-9; abundance: many; j_gene: TRBJ2-1
CDR3aa: CAGNPGRNEQFF; CDR3nt: TGTGCGGGAAATCCAGGGCGCAATGAGCAGTTCTTC; d_gene: .; v_gene: TRBV30; abundance: many; j_gene: TRBJ2-1
CDR3aa: CASSLASGSAKNIQYF; CDR3nt: TGTGCCAGCAGCTTAGCTAGCGGGAGTGCCAAAAACATTCAGTACTTC; d_gene: TRBD2; v_gene: TRBV11-2; abundance: many; j_gene: TRBJ2-4
CDR3aa: CASKGGGQETQYF; CDR3nt: TGTGCCAGCAAGGGCGGGGGTCAAGAGACCCAGTACTTC; d_gene: TRBD2; v_gene: TRBV6-1; abundance: many; j_gene: TRBJ2-5
CDR3aa: CASKGQGDEQYF; CDR3nt: TGTGCCAGCAAAGGACAGGGCGACGAGCAGTACTTC; d_gene: TRBD1; v_gene: TRBV9; abundance: many; j_gene: TRBJ2-7
CDR3aa: CASSLPLGLDEKLFF; CDR3nt: TGTGCCAGCAGCTTGCCTCTAGGGTTGGATGAAAAACTGTTTTTT; d_gene: .; v_gene: TRBV28; abundance: many; j_gene: TRBJ1-4
CDR3aa: CASSLQGAESDTQYF; CDR3nt: TGTGCCAGCAGTCTACAGGGGGCTGAGTCAGATACGCAGTATTTT; d_gene: TRBD1; v_gene: TRBV28; abundance: .; j_gene: TRBJ2-3
CDR3aa: CASSLTGGRDTQYF; CDR3nt: TGTGCCAGCAGCTTAACGGGGGGGCGGGATACGCAGTATTTT; d_gene: .; v_gene: TRBV7-3; abundance: many; j_gene: TRBJ2-3